The present T cell receptor (beta chain) was sequenced within a study of human T cells and chemical hapten exposure. Study summary: Patients, chiefly female, had alopecia areata, totalis or universalis.

This clonotype was recorded at least ten times. The CDR3 totals 13 residues. Trimming at V came to 4 bases and at J to 4 bases, leaving 4 bases not matched to a gene. Germline loops: CDR1 SGHDT, CDR2 YYEEEE. Time point noted: pre-sensitization, week 0. Treatment defined: therapeutic diphenylcyclopropenone sensitization with weekly scalp DPC. TCRdb reprocessed the RACE reads via MiXCR and lists one record per CDR3 protein. The sample shows roughly 88,000 distinct CDR3 sequences, 9.6% of them seen only once. V and J are TRBV5-6 and TRBJ1-2; 7 bases are shared with TRBD1. The TCR was taken from a woman aged 40 to 50 with alopecia areata. Some clones in this sample may be carry-over from other donors' samples. Specimen: whole blood, collected in connection with sensitization to the hapten diphenylcyclopropenone (DPC). CDR3 in DNA: TGTGCCAGCAGCCGGGACAGATTCTATGGCTACACCTTC. Translation gives CASSRDRFYGYTF.